The 2 T cell receptor beta chains reported below all come from one sample, sequenced in a study of vaccination effects on CD4 cells after COVID-19. The method was immunoSEQ multiplex PCR; TCRdb's version includes in-frame clones alone and lacks a portion of them. The sample has around 30,000 clones, about 73% seen once. Culture proceeded for roughly ten days, and CD4+ T cells were then isolated. Their specific antigens are unknown. Sequences were derived from CD4+ T cells from PBMCs cultured without peptide, sampled before COVID-19 vaccination. The receptor set was obtained from a human donor who received a COVID-19 vaccine.

A single count supports this clone. The chain has TRBV6-2 or TRBV6-3 and TRBJ2-7, with D uncertain. CDR1 is MNHEY and CDR2 is SVGEGT in the germline V gene. This CDR3 comprises 14 residues. V lost 2 bases to trimming and J lost 3 bases, with 11 bases between them. CDR3 coding DNA: TGTGCCAGCAGTTACCGGACGGTTAACTACGAGCAGTACTTC. Protein sequence: CASSYRTVNYEQYF.

For this clone: This same CDR3 is encoded by further DNA sequences in the sample. This chain's CDR3 is CASSQEGSSYEQYF. The CDR3 DNA is TGTGCCAGCAGCCAAGAGGGGAGCTCCTACGAGCAGTACTTC. The chain employs TRBV3-1 (or the pseudogene TRBV3-2) and TRBJ2-7; possibly TRBD2 for D (5 bases). The CDR3 runs 14 residues. V was clipped by 0 bases and J by 0 bases, with 6 bases between them. CDR1 is LGHDT, CDR2 YNNKEL, per germline (reference sequence).